The present T cell receptor (beta chain) was sequenced within a study of identical twins. From the 5' RACE reads, TCRdb called clonotypes with MiXCR, one entry per CDR3 protein. Altogether 1.5 million or so distinct CDR3 sequences are present, around 33% being singletons, with the ten largest covering about 0.27%. There are a few counts of this clonotype. As yet, its antigen is unknown. Findings of the study overall: Researchers reported excess low generation probability among twin-shared out-of-frame alpha sequences. The abundant beta clonotypes from cord blood had fewer insertions, and memory repertoires had none of this.

The sequence was collected from a newborn girl in good health. The sequencing sample was made of cord blood.

The CDR3 DNA is TGCAGTGCTACGGGACAGGTCAGGTACGAGCAGTACTTC. Amino acids: CSATGQVRYEQYF. The gene calls are TRBV20-1 and TRBJ2-7; the match to TRBD1 covers 8 bases. This CDR3 comprises 13 residues. The V segment lost 4 bases and the J segment 4 bases; nucleotides outside the gene matches: 6. The germline V gene has CDR1 DFQATT and CDR2 SNEGSKA (reference sequence).